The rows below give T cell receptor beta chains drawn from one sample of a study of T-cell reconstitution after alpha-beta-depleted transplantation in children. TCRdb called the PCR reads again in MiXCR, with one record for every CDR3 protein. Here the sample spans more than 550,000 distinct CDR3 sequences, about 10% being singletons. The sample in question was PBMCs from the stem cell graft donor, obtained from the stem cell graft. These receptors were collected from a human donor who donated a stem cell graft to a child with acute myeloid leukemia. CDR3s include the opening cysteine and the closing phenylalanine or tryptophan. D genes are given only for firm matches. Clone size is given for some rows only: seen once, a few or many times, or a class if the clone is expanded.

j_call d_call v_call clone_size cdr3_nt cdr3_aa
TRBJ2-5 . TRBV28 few TGTGCCAGCACCCCGACGGGGTACCAAGAGACCCAGTACTTC CASTPTGYQETQYF
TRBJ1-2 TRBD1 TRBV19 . TGTGCCAGTGCCGGGACAGGGGGGAAAGGCTATGGCTACACCTTC CASAGTGGKGYGYTF
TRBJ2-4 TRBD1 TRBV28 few TGTGCCAGCAGGCCGAGGGGACAGGGGGCGAACATTCAGTACTTC CASRPRGQGANIQYF
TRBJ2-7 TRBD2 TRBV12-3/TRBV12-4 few TGTGCCAGCAGTTTATGGGGTCGCGGGGGGCCTAGCTCCTACGAGCAGTACTTC CASSLWGRGGPSSYEQYF
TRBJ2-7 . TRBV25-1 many TGTGCCAGCAGTGAATCAATGCGGGAGCAGTACTTC CASSESMREQYF
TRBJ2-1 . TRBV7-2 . TGTGCCAGCAGCTTTGGGGCGGGGCATTACAATGAGCAGTTCTTC CASSFGAGHYNEQFF
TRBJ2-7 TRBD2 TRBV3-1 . TGTGCCAGCAGTCGCGGGACTAGCGGGGCAGCCTACGAGCAGTACTTC CASSRGTSGAAYEQYF
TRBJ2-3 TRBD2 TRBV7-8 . TGTGCCAGCAGATTGACTAGCGCCACAAGCACAGATACGCAGTATTTT CASRLTSATSTDTQYF
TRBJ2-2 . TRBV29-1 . TGCAGCGTTGGGACTACCTCCGGAGGGGAGCTGTTTTTT CSVGTTSGGELFF
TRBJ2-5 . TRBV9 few TGTGCCAGCAGCTCAGTCGGGGACTGGGAGACCCAGTACTTC CASSSVGDWETQYF